These 27 T cell receptor beta chains were all obtained from the same sample, sequenced in a study of blood T cell repertoires in COVID-19 (dated by TCRdb to about 2020). The protocol used for the library was the immunoSEQ multiplex PCR assay. Entries here come from immuneACCESS through TCRdb and include only in-frame sequences with V and J called. Some clones fail to appear in such tables; in the studies checked, an unresolved V gene covers under half of the shortfall, and the cause of the remainder is unknown. In this sample the table shows 110,000 to 150,000 clones, roughly 76% of which occur a single time. The ten largest clones take up 10% to 15% of the sample. The sequenced material came from peripheral blood. The receptors were gathered from a man older than 75 with acute or convalescent COVID-19.

The chain links TRBV7-9 to TRBJ2-1, with 10 bases aligning to TRBD1. This CDR3 is 16 amino acids long. Trimming at V came to 5 bases and at J to 8 bases, leaving 12 bases not matched to a gene. Germline V CDR1 and CDR2: SEHNR, FQNEAQ (reference sequence). CDR3 protein: CASSPPLDRGSHEQFF. For the CDR3, the DNA is TGTGCCAGCAGCCCTCCCCTGGACAGGGGGTCCCATGAGCAGTTCTTC.

The V call is TRBV4-3, the J call TRBJ2-7, with D unresolved. The CDR3 totals 14 residues. V was cut by 0 bases and J by 2 bases, with 8 bases left in between. The germline V gene encodes CDR1 LGHNA and CDR2 YSLEER. CDR3 sequence: CASSQDFGTYEQYF. The CDR3, as DNA: TGCGCCAGCAGCCAAGACTTCGGTACCTACGAGCAGTACTTC.

The chain couples TRBV15 to TRBJ2-1, with D tentatively TRBD2 (6 bases). The CDR3 length is 14 residues. V was shortened by 9 bases and J by 4 bases, with 16 bases between the two germline ends. In germline, CDR1 is LNHNV, CDR2 YYDKDF (reference sequence). The CDR3 DNA reads as TGTGCCACGGCGGGTGGGGGGTTATACAATGAGCAGTTCTTC. Translation: CATAGGGLYNEQFF. Looking up the rest from reference TRBV15 and TRBJ2-1 gives the full variable domain: DAMVIQNPRYQVTQFGKPVTLSCSQTLNHNVMYWYQQKSSQAPKLLFHYYDKDFNNEADTPDNFQSRRPNTSFCFLDIRSPGLGDTAMYLCATAGGGLYNEQFFGPGTRLTVL.

The rearrangement links TRBV9 to TRBJ2-6; D perhaps matches TRBD1 (6 bases). This CDR3 comprises 17 residues. Trimming shortened V by 3 bases and J by 0 bases, and 13 bases separated the two germline ends. CDR1 is SGDLS and CDR2 is YYNGEE in the germline V gene. The CDR3 spells CASSAGHRSSGANVLTF. The CDR3 DNA reads TGTGCCAGCAGCGCGGGACACCGGAGCTCTGGGGCCAACGTCCTGACTTTC.

V is TRBV9 and J is TRBJ1-1, with 11 positions matching TRBD1. Losses at the gene ends were 6 bases for V and 6 bases for J; bases not matched to a gene: 7. The CDR3 spans 14 residues. Germline V lookup: CDR1 SGDLS, CDR2 YYNGEE. CDR3 in amino acids: CASTGQGAMAEAFF. The CDR3 coding sequence is TGTGCCAGCACCGGACAGGGGGCAATGGCTGAAGCTTTCTTT.

The rearrangement joins TRBV19 to TRBJ1-2, with unresolved D. V shed 4 bases and J shed 3 bases, with 9 bases lying between them. This CDR3 has 13 amino acids. Looked up from germline, CDR1 is LNHDA and CDR2 is SQIVND (reference sequence). The DNA for the CDR3 is TGTGCCAGTAGTAACAGACCAGACTATGGCTACACCTTC. Amino acids: CASSNRPDYGYTF. Filled out from reference TRBV19 and TRBJ1-2, the complete variable domain reads DGGITQSPKYLFRKEGQNVTLSCEQNLNHDAMYWYRQDPGQGLRLIYYSQIVNDFQKGDIAEGYSVSREKKESFPLTVTSAQKNPTAFYLCASSNRPDYGYTFGSGTRLTVV.

V is TRBV18 and J is TRBJ2-1; maybe TRBD1 (6 bases). The CDR3 extends over 13 amino acids. CDR1 is KGHSH, CDR2 LQKENI, per germline. With 4 bases removed from V and 4 bases from J, the gap between germline ends came to 8 bases. The CDR3, as DNA: TGTGCCAGCTCACTTGGACAGTACAATGAGCAGTTCTTC. Protein: CASSLGQYNEQFF.

J is TRBJ2-3 and V is TRBV28; D might be TRBD1 (6 bases). Germline CDR1 reads MDHEN; CDR2 reads SYDVKM. Trimming shortened V by 4 bases and J by 0 bases, and 14 bases separated the two germline ends. This CDR3 has 16 residues. The CDR3 DNA reads TGTGCCAGCAGTTCTTGGACAGACGCAAGCACAGATACGCAGTATTTT. It translates to CASSSWTDASTDTQYF.

The CDR3 loop reads CASSVAGRYNSPLHF. In DNA form, the CDR3 reads TGTGCCAGCAGCGTAGCTGGCAGGTATAATTCACCCCTCCACTTT. This chain joins TRBV9 and TRBJ1-6; D is ambiguous. V dropped 0 bases and J dropped 4 bases, with 8 bases sitting between them. This CDR3 is 15 amino acids long. Germline V gives CDR1 SGDLS, CDR2 YYNGEE.

The chain recombines TRBV28 with TRBJ2-7; no definite D call. This CDR3 contains 13 residues. Trimming removed 5 bases at V and 2 bases at J, with 10 bases between. Looked up from germline, CDR1 is MDHEN and CDR2 is SYDVKM. CDR3 bases: TGTGCCAGCAGTACTCTGGGCCCCTACGAGCAGTACTTC. Translated: CASSTLGPYEQYF.

The chain links TRBV10-2 to TRBJ2-5, with 12 bases lining up with TRBD2. V lost 6 bases and J lost 4; bases outside the gene matches: 0. The CDR3 consists of 13 residues. Germline CDR1 and CDR2: WSHSY and SAAADI. The CDR3, as DNA: TGCGCCAGCAGGACTAGCGGGGGAGAGACCCAGTACTTC. Its protein product is CASRTSGGETQYF.

V gene TRBV20-1 combines with J gene TRBJ2-4; TRBD2 might be the D (5 bases). This CDR3 comprises 14 residues. The germline CDR1 and CDR2 sequences are DFQATT and SNEGSKA (reference sequence). Trimming removed 3 bases at V and 2 bases at J, with 11 bases between. The CDR3 region is CSASRGVPKNIQYF. In DNA form, the CDR3 reads TGCAGTGCTAGTCGGGGTGTCCCCAAAAACATTCAGTACTTC.

The CDR3 coding sequence is TGCGCCAGCAGCCAAGGGGGAGAAGGGACCCAGCATTTT. Its translation is CASSQGGEGTQHF. The chain recombines TRBV4-1 with TRBJ1-5; D is ambiguous. Per germline, CDR1 MGHRA and CDR2 YSYEKL. V was pared by 1 base and J by 11 bases, with 12 bases between. This CDR3 is built from 13 residues.

This clone was counted only a few times. This chain joins TRBV24-1 and TRBJ2-3; tentative D call: TRBD2 (6 bases). Germline V CDR1 and CDR2: KGHDR, SFDVKD. Trimming removed 3 bases at V and 3 bases at J, with 12 bases between. This CDR3 spans 15 amino acids. In DNA form, the CDR3 reads TGTGCCACCAGTGATCGACACCGGGGGACAGATACGCAGTATTTT. As protein: CATSDRHRGTDTQYF.

The genes are TRBV19 and TRBJ1-2; 7 positions agree with TRBD1. With 5 bases clipped from V and 6 bases from J, the junction kept 12 bases outside the gene matches. CDR3 length: 15 residues. Germline V CDR1 and CDR2: LNHDA, SQIVND (reference sequence). The CDR3: CASSPRTGPNNGYTF. The DNA of the CDR3 is TGTGCCAGTAGTCCCCGGACAGGACCGAACAATGGCTACACCTTC.

The chain is built from TRBV2 and TRBJ2-4; TRBD1 is a possible D gene (5 bases). Germline V CDR1 and CDR2: SNHLY, FYNNEI. The CDR3 is 15 residues long. Between the trimmed V and J ends, which lost 4 bases and 3 bases, there was a span of 13 bases. Here the CDR3 reads CASSGQGGNKNIQYF. CDR3 in DNA: TGTGCCAGCAGTGGGCAGGGTGGAAACAAAAACATTCAGTACTTC.

This chain links TRBV6-6 with TRBJ2-5; D not resolved. The CDR3 covers 12 residues. CDR1 is MNHNY, CDR2 SVGAGI, per germline (reference sequence). The V and J ends lost 5 bases and 4 bases respectively, with 8 bases between them. In DNA, the CDR3 is TGTGCCAGCAGTCCCCGAGCAGAGACCCAGTACTTC. Its protein product is CASSPRAETQYF.

The V call is TRBV5-6, the J call TRBJ1-2; TRBD1 aligns across 9 bases. Trimming took 4 bases from V and 8 from J; bases not matched to a gene: 15. The CDR3 length is 16 residues. Germline V CDR1 and CDR2: SGHDT, YYEEEE. CDR3 protein: CASSPSGDRGTLGYTF. In DNA form, the CDR3 reads TGTGCCAGCAGCCCCTCCGGCGACAGGGGGACGTTAGGCTACACCTTC.

This clone was seen just once. V and J are TRBV27 and TRBJ1-1; 8 positions agree with TRBD1. This CDR3 region has 17 residues. CDR1 MNHEY and CDR2 SMNVEV come from the germline V gene (reference sequence). Trimming removed 6 bases from V and 3 bases from J; junction bases left unmatched: 15. The CDR3 here is CASSPGGWGPGDTEAFF. The DNA of the CDR3 is TGTGCCAGCAGCCCAGGGGGCTGGGGCCCCGGGGACACTGAAGCTTTCTTT.

V gene TRBV28 combines with J gene TRBJ1-2; a weak D match, TRBD1 (5 bases). Germline lookup yields CDR1 MDHEN and CDR2 SYDVKM. The CDR3 runs 14 residues. The germline V and J ends were trimmed by 8 bases and 5 bases, with 18 bases remaining between them. In nucleotides, the CDR3 is TGTGCCAGCTGTAGTATTGTCAGGGTGTATGGCTACACCTTC. This codes for CASCSIVRVYGYTF.

V and J are TRBV4-2 and TRBJ1-5, with D possibly matching TRBD1 (5 bases). The CDR3 covers 18 residues. Trimming left V 1 base short and J 0 bases short, with 16 bases between. Germline V gene sequence: CDR1 LGHNA, CDR2 YNFKEQ. The CDR3 sequence is CASSQVQGGIYSNQPQHF. CDR3 bases: TGTGCCAGCAGCCAAGTTCAGGGAGGGATATATAGCAATCAGCCCCAGCATTTT.

The J gene is TRBJ1-6, the V gene TRBV18; D may be TRBD1 (5 bases). CDR3 length: 15 residues. Trimming removed 6 bases from V and 5 bases from J, with 14 bases in between. Germline lookup yields CDR1 KGHSH and CDR2 LQKENI. CDR3 protein: CASSPMGPDNSPLHF. DNA for the CDR3: TGTGCCAGCTCCCCAATGGGGCCGGATAATTCACCCCTCCACTTT.

In nucleotides, the CDR3 is TGTGCCAGTAGCGCCGGGCAACTAGAGTTAGCTAACTATGGCTACACCTTC. This sequence encodes CASSAGQLELANYGYTF. V gene TRBV19 combines with J gene TRBJ1-2, with D hard to call. Germline V gene data show CDR1 as LNHDA and CDR2 as SQIVND (reference sequence). V gave up 6 bases and J gave up 0 bases, with 20 bases separating them. The CDR3 totals 17 residues. Supplemented by reference TRBV19 and TRBJ1-2, the full variable domain reads DGGITQSPKYLFRKEGQNVTLSCEQNLNHDAMYWYRQDPGQGLRLIYYSQIVNDFQKGDIAEGYSVSREKKESFPLTVTSAQKNPTAFYLCASSAGQLELANYGYTFGSGTRLTVV.

The chain employs TRBV4-2 and TRBJ1-4; 8 nucleotides align to TRBD1. This CDR3 is 15 amino acids long. J lost 5 bases, V lost 6 bases, and 8 bases had no gene match. Germline CDR1 LGHNA, CDR2 YNFKEQ. The CDR3 region is CASSRKRDRNEKLFF. The CDR3 bases are TGTGCCAGCAGTCGTAAACGGGACAGGAATGAAAAACTGTTTTTT.

The chain has TRBV6-6 and TRBJ2-2, with D perhaps TRBD1 (6 bases). Germline CDR1 reads MNHNY; CDR2 reads SVGAGI (reference sequence). This CDR3 is 14 amino acids long. V shed 8 bases and J shed 6 bases, with 16 bases lying between them. This CDR3 is CASHTPGTSGELFF. As DNA, the CDR3 is TGTGCCAGCCATACTCCCGGGACATCCGGGGAGCTGTTTTTT.

The rearrangement uses TRBV6-6 and TRBJ2-5; 10 bases align to TRBD2. The CDR3 runs to 16 residues. Germline V CDR1 and CDR2: MNHNY, SVGAGI (reference sequence). Trimming at V came to 7 bases and at J to 5 bases, leaving 13 bases not matched to a gene. The CDR3 nucleotides read TGTGCCAGCACCTCGCCGGCGAGCGGGGGGGGTGAGACCCAGTACTTC. This encodes CASTSPASGGGETQYF.

The V gene is TRBV5-5, the J gene TRBJ2-7; the match to TRBD2 covers 8 bases. The germline CDR1 and CDR2 sequences are SGHKS and YYEKEE (reference sequence). V shed 1 base and J 3 bases; nucleotides not matched to a gene: 6. The CDR3 is made up of 15 amino acids. The CDR3 spells CASSLSGGHGYEQYF. CDR3 in DNA: TGTGCCAGCAGCTTGTCGGGGGGGCACGGCTACGAGCAGTACTTC.